This T cell receptor (beta chain) was sequenced for a study of shared clonotypes between healthy human individuals. Study outcomes and limitations: Generation of non-shared clonotypes was less probable than generation of clonotypes shared by all four donors.

V shed 6 bases and J 6 bases; nucleotides not matched to a gene: 7. Germline V gives CDR1 MNHNS, CDR2 SASEGT. The CDR3 runs to 15 residues. Comments on this clone: Antigen unknown.

Here immunoSEQ multiplex PCR was the method, and the copy in TCRdb shows in-frame clones only, minus some. The profile shows some 2.4 million clones, 93% of them singletons. The sample consisted of naive CD4+ T cells from PBMCs. This sample's subset: CD45RA+ positively selected. The chain uses TRBV6-1 and TRBJ2-2, with 10 bases matching TRBD2. The sequence was collected from a young man in good health. Some clones in this sample may be carry-over from other donors' samples. The CDR3 coding sequence is TGTGCCAGCAGATCGGGACTAGCGATGGCCGGGGAGCTGTTTTTT. Encoded protein: CASRSGLAMAGELFF.